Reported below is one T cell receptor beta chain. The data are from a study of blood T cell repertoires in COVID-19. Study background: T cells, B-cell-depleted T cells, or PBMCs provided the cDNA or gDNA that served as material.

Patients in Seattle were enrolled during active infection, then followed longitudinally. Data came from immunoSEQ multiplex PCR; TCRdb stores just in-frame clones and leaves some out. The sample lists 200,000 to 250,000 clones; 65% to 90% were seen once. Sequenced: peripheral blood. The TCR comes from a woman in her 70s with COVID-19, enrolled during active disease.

The CDR3: CASSFTGSPYEQYF. CDR3 bases: TGCGCCAGCAGCTTTACAGGGTCCCCGTACGAGCAGTACTTC. The rearrangement links TRBV5-1 to TRBJ2-7; possibly TRBD1 for D (6 bases). The V and J ends lost 2 bases and 4 bases respectively, with 13 bases between them. Germline CDR1 SGHRS, CDR2 YFSETQ. The CDR3 is made up of 14 amino acids.